The 20 T cell receptor beta chains in this list originate from one sample, sequenced in a study of response to subunit inactivated influenza vaccine. Each CDR3 protein gets one entry after TCRdb re-called the RT-PCR reads with MiXCR. The sample has fewer than 800,000 distinct CDR3 sequences, roughly 14% seen once. The specimen was PBMCs from blood, collected 12 days after vaccination. The receptor source for this set is a man in his fifties or sixties who received an inactivated influenza vaccine.

V usage is TRBV19 and J usage is TRBJ1-5; weak D call: TRBD1 (5 bases). Trimming took 5 bases from V and 7 from J, leaving 15 bases between them. The length of the CDR3 is 14 residues. Germline V gene sequence: CDR1 LNHDA, CDR2 SQIVND (reference sequence). The CDR3 coding sequence is TGTGCCAGTAGTGTCTCAGGGCCCCGGCAGCCCCAGCATTTT. Protein sequence: CASSVSGPRQPQHF.

The chain has TRBV27 and TRBJ2-5; the D is unclear. Germline V gene sequence: CDR1 MNHEY, CDR2 SMNVEV (reference sequence). This CDR3 comprises 13 residues. V was shortened by 4 bases and J by 4 bases, with 10 bases between the two germline ends. For the CDR3, the DNA is TGTGCCAGCAGTTCCCTCTCCCGAGAGACCCAGTACTTC. Translated, it gives CASSSLSRETQYF.

This chain joins TRBV11-2 and TRBJ2-2, with D hard to call. Trimming shortened V by 5 bases and J by 6 bases, and 10 bases separated the two germline ends. The germline V gene has CDR1 SGHAT and CDR2 FQNNGV. CDR3 length equals 13 residues. CDR3 nucleotides: TGTGCCAGCAGCCACCTTCTCCCCGGGGAGCTGTTTTTT. Residues: CASSHLLPGELFF.

In regard to this clonotype: One end of the junction fails to match germline, which may point to a read error. The chain employs TRBV28 and TRBJ2-2; D call uncertain. Germline V gene data show CDR1 as MDHEN and CDR2 as SYDVKM. CDR3 length: 12 residues. As DNA, the CDR3 is TGTACCAGCAGCCAGGCTAACGGGGAGCTGTTTTTT. Protein product: CTSSQANGELFF.

In this sample, this clonotype turned up a few times. J is TRBJ1-6 and V is TRBV30; 8 bases are shared with TRBD1. This CDR3 has 14 residues. V lost 3 bases, J lost 7 bases, and 5 bases stayed unmatched. CDR1 is GTSNPN and CDR2 is SVGIG in the germline V gene (reference sequence). The CDR3 coding sequence is TGTGCCTGGAGCGCACACAGGGGGAATTCACCCCTCCACTTT. This encodes CAWSAHRGNSPLHF.

This chain links TRBV27 with TRBJ1-1, with no clear D. V was clipped by 6 bases and J by 8 bases, with 13 bases between them. Germline V gene lookup returns CDR1 MNHEY and CDR2 SMNVEV (reference sequence). This CDR3 region has 12 residues. The CDR3 loop reads CASSWRSGEAFF. The CDR3 coding sequence is TGTGCCAGCAGCTGGAGGTCGGGGGAAGCTTTCTTT.

The CDR3 bases are TGTGCCAGCAGCTTCTGGAGCCGGGGACAGAAGAACACCGGGGAGCTGTTTTTT. It yields the protein CASSFWSRGQKNTGELFF. The rearrangement uses TRBV5-6 and TRBJ2-2, with 7 bases that match TRBD1. The CDR3 has 18 residues. J was trimmed by 1 base and V by 2 bases; bases with no gene match: 11. CDR1 and CDR2 (germline): SGHDT, YYEEEE.

The chain couples TRBV7-9 to TRBJ1-1, with 7 bases fitting TRBD1. This CDR3 contains 15 residues. V trimming: 5 bases; J trimming: 4 bases; junction bases outside the gene matches: 10. CDR1 SEHNR and CDR2 FQNEAQ come from the germline V gene (reference sequence). For the CDR3, the DNA is TGTGCCAGCAGCATTTCACAGGGGCCCGGCACTGAAGCTTTCTTT. Translated: CASSISQGPGTEAFF. The whole variable domain, filled in from reference TRBV7-9 and TRBJ1-1, reads DTGVSQNPRHKITKRGQNVTFRCDPISEHNRLYWYRQTLGQGPEFLTYFQNEAQLEKSRLLSDRFSAERPKGSFSTLEIQRTEQGDSAMYLCASSISQGPGTEAFFGQGTRLTVV.

The sample holds a few counts of this clonotype. This chain connects TRBV20-1 to TRBJ2-3; TRBD1 aligns across 9 bases. Germline V gene lookup returns CDR1 DFQATT and CDR2 SNEGSKA (reference sequence). This CDR3 has 15 residues. Trimming took 2 bases from V and 4 from J; bases not matched to a gene: 7. The CDR3 bases are TGCAGTGCTAGATGGGACAGGGTATGGCCAGATACGCAGTATTTT. It encodes CSARWDRVWPDTQYF.

J is TRBJ1-6 and V is TRBV20-1; tentative D call: TRBD1 (6 bases). The V end lost 4 bases, the J end lost 0 bases, and 13 bases lay between the germline ends. The CDR3 has 16 residues. Germline CDR1 DFQATT, CDR2 SNEGSKA (reference sequence). Here the CDR3 reads CSAMSGGSSYNSPLHF. The CDR3 bases are TGCAGTGCTATGAGCGGGGGCAGCTCCTATAATTCACCCCTCCACTTT.

This clonotype was seen a few times. This chain uses TRBV12-3 or TRBV12-4 with TRBJ2-3; 7 nucleotides match TRBD2. Trimming cost V 1 base and J 7 bases; bases outside gene matches: 11. The CDR3 runs to 16 residues. CDR3: CASSLVPAGSPNTQYF. The CDR3 DNA is TGTGCCAGCAGTTTAGTCCCAGCGGGATCCCCGAATACGCAGTATTTT.

This clonotype was picked up many times. The chain carries TRBV7-9 and TRBJ2-7, with D perhaps assigned TRBD1 or TRBD2 (5 bases each). The CDR3 runs to 14 residues. Germline loops: CDR1 SEHNR, CDR2 FQNEAQ (reference sequence). Deletions cut 5 bases from V and 6 bases from J, with 17 bases between. CDR3 sequence reads: CASSEPGTASEQYF. The CDR3 DNA is TGTGCCAGCAGCGAACCCGGGACGGCCAGCGAGCAGTACTTC.

The rearrangement links TRBV28 to TRBJ2-1; a possible D gene is TRBD2 (6 bases). The germline gives CDR1 MDHEN, CDR2 SYDVKM. CDR3 length: 17 residues. The V end lost 6 bases, the J end lost 3 bases, and 21 bases lay between the germline ends. In DNA form, the CDR3 reads TGTGCCAGCAGCCACCCACAAATGGGACTGGACTACAATGAGCAGTTCTTC. Its protein product is CASSHPQMGLDYNEQFF.

This clonotype was observed a handful of times. This rearrangement joins TRBV5-1 to TRBJ2-2; D could derive from TRBD1 or TRBD2 (6 bases each). This CDR3 has 16 amino acids. Germline V lookup: CDR1 SGHRS, CDR2 YFSETQ. V was cut by 4 bases and J by 6 bases, with 19 bases left in between. The CDR3 nucleotides are TGCGCCAGCAGCCCGCGCGTGGGGGGCGCCTCCGGGGAGCTGTTTTTT. Encoded protein: CASSPRVGGASGELFF.

With respect to this clonotype: An end of the junction differs from the germline gene, which may be a read error. This sequence joins TRBV28 and TRBJ2-1; the match to TRBD2 covers 10 bases. Germline-derived CDR1 and CDR2 are MDHEN and SYDVKM. The CDR3 length is 15 residues. The CDR3 DNA sequence: TGTGCCAGCATTTTAGCGGGGGGTTTCCCTAATGAGCAGTTCTTC. It is translated as CASILAGGFPNEQFF.

Ten or more counts support this clonotype. The rearrangement uses TRBV5-1 and TRBJ2-1, with a possible D match to TRBD2 (5 bases). The CDR3 runs to 15 residues. V dropped 8 bases and J dropped 10 bases, with 25 bases sitting between them. CDR1 and CDR2 from the germline V gene are SGHRS and YFSETQ. DNA of the CDR3: TGCGCCAGTACAAAGGAGCATCTAGCCGCCGGGGAGCAGTTCTTC. Its protein product is CASTKEHLAAGEQFF.

This chain links TRBV27 with TRBJ2-2; the D gene is possibly TRBD1 (5 bases). Trimming left V 5 bases short and J 4 bases short, with 20 bases between. Germline CDR1 MNHEY, CDR2 SMNVEV (reference sequence). This CDR3 has 17 residues. The CDR3 reads CASSTSTGLEATGELFF. For the CDR3, the DNA is TGTGCCAGCAGTACCTCCACAGGCCTTGAGGCCACCGGGGAGCTGTTTTTT.

The V and J genes are TRBV18 and TRBJ2-3; D not resolved. CDR1 is KGHSH, CDR2 LQKENI, per germline. This CDR3 is 16 amino acids long. Trimming pared 1 base from V and 2 bases from J, leaving 13 bases between. The CDR3 region has the DNA TGTGCCAGCTCACCACGTATAGGCAGAGACACAGATACGCAGTATTTT. It codes for CASSPRIGRDTDTQYF.

This clonotype was detected a few times. The rearrangement links TRBV19 to TRBJ1-5; a possible D gene is TRBD1 (6 bases). Germline values: CDR1 LNHDA, CDR2 SQIVND (reference sequence). CDR3 length: 14 residues. The germline V and J ends were trimmed by 4 bases and 7 bases, with 14 bases remaining between them. CDR3 in DNA: TGTGCCAGTAGTACTCCGGCTAGGGGGCAGCCCCAGCATTTT. This encodes CASSTPARGQPQHF.

This clonotype was seen a handful of times. The genes are TRBV5-1 and TRBJ2-3; TRBD2 matches 7 bases. Per germline, CDR1 SGHRS and CDR2 YFSETQ. V was pared by 2 bases and J by 0 bases, with 3 bases of the junction left unmatched. The CDR3 contains 15 residues. The CDR3 DNA sequence: TGCGCCAGCAGCTTTTCAGCGGGGAGCACAGATACGCAGTATTTT. Amino acid sequence: CASSFSAGSTDTQYF.